Below are 15 T cell receptor beta chains sequenced from a single sample in a study of cytomegalovirus exposure and HLA in healthy donors. The PCR had 60 Vbeta and 13 Jbeta primers. Libraries were prepared by immunoSEQ multiplex PCR; TCRdb keeps only in-frame clonotypes and omits some of them. This table has 150,000 to 200,000 clones, 65% to 75% appearing once. Sequencing was carried out using PBMCs. These receptor sequences come from a human donor in good health.

This clone was found a few times. V usage is TRBV5-1 and J usage is TRBJ2-2; 10 bases match TRBD1. Per germline, CDR1 SGHRS and CDR2 YFSETQ. The CDR3 consists of 16 residues. V shed 3 bases and J 6 bases; nucleotides not matched to a gene: 8. The CDR3 loop reads CASSWRGTGAAGELFF. CDR3 sequence (DNA): TGCGCCAGCAGCTGGCGAGGGACAGGGGCGGCCGGGGAGCTGTTTTTT. The complete variable domain, with remaining parts taken from reference TRBV5-1 and TRBJ2-2, reads KAGVTQTPRYLIKTRGQQVTLSCSPISGHRSVSWYQQTPGQGLQFLFEYFSETQRNKGNFPGRFSGRQFSNSRSEMNVSTLELGDSALYLCASSWRGTGAAGELFFGEGSRLTVL.

This rearrangement joins TRBV7-6 to TRBJ2-2; 7 bases fit TRBD2. CDR3 length: 15 residues. Germline trimming cut 3 bases from V and 4 bases from J; bases unmatched to any gene: 5. Germline V gene sequence: CDR1 SGHVS, CDR2 FNYEAQ. CDR3 DNA: TGTGCCAGCAGCTTCGGTACGGGGGGCACCGGGGAGCTGTTTTTT. This translates into CASSFGTGGTGELFF. Variable domain in full (rest from reference TRBV7-6 and TRBJ2-2): GAGVSQSPRYKVTKRGQDVALRCDPISGHVSLYWYRQALGQGPEFLTYFNYEAQQDKSGLPNDRFSAERPEGSISTLTIQRTEQRDSAMYRCASSFGTGGTGELFFGEGSRLTVL.

The CDR3: CAIGEGGYTF. The DNA for the CDR3 is TGTGCCATCGGGGAGGGTGGCTACACCTTC. The chain recombines TRBV10-3 with TRBJ1-2; no clear D gene. The CDR3 is 10 residues long. CDR1 and CDR2 from the germline V gene are ENHRY and SYGVKD. The V end was cut by 8 bases, the J end by 7 bases, with 8 bases between.

This chain joins TRBV6-6 and TRBJ1-2, with D possibly being TRBD1 (6 bases). CDR1 MNHNY and CDR2 SVGAGI come from the germline V gene (reference sequence). V was trimmed by 2 bases and J by 4 bases, leaving 14 bases between them. This CDR3 comprises 15 residues. The CDR3 DNA follows: TGTGCCAGCAGTTACGTCCCCGGACAGCTCTATGGCTACACCTTC. Protein product: CASSYVPGQLYGYTF.

On this clone itself: Other DNA sequences in the sample encode the same CDR3. The chain employs TRBV6-1 and TRBJ1-2, with D perhaps matching TRBD1 (5 bases). CDR1 and CDR2 from the germline V gene are MNHNS and SASEGT. This CDR3 is built from 12 residues. V shed 3 bases and J shed 8 bases, with 10 bases lying between them. The CDR3 DNA is TGTGCCAGCAGTGACAGGGTTGGGGGCTACACCTTC. Its protein product is CASSDRVGGYTF.

The chain is built from TRBV5-6 and TRBJ2-5, with TRBD2 matching 7 bases. The germline CDR1 and CDR2 sequences are SGHDT and YYEEEE. Trimming took 7 bases from V and 7 from J; bases not matched to a gene: 7. CDR3 length: 12 residues. CDR3 coding DNA: TGTGCCAGCCACCACGGCGGGGGGACCCAGTACTTC. Residues: CASHHGGGTQYF.

This sequence joins TRBV18 and TRBJ1-1, with D perhaps matching TRBD1 (6 bases). The germline gives CDR1 KGHSH, CDR2 LQKENI. Between the trimmed V and J ends, which lost 8 bases and 8 bases, there was a span of 18 bases. CDR3 length: 13 residues. CDR3 sequence (DNA): TGTGCCAGCCTAAACTGGGGGGGGCAGGAAGCTTTCTTT. Translated, it gives CASLNWGGQEAFF. Combining the CDR3 with reference TRBV18 and TRBJ1-1 gives the whole variable domain NAGVMQNPRHLVRRRGQEARLRCSPMKGHSHVYWYRQLPEEGLKFMVYLQKENIIDESGMPKERFSAEFPKEGPSILRIQQVVRGDSAAYFCASLNWGGQEAFFGQGTRLTVV.

The chain combines TRBV25-1 with TRBJ2-7, with 7 bases aligning to TRBD1. The V gene's germline CDR1 is MGHDK and CDR2 SYGVNS. The CDR3 contains 12 residues. V shed 6 bases, J shed 5 bases, and the junction held 4 bases outside the gene matches. The CDR3: CASSLTGNEQYF. The CDR3 coding sequence is TGTGCCAGCAGCCTGACAGGGAACGAGCAGTACTTC.

The J gene is TRBJ2-3, the V gene TRBV10-3; 11 bases map to TRBD2. The ends lost 8 bases at V and 2 bases at J; junction bases unmatched: 6. The germline V gene has CDR1 ENHRY and CDR2 SYGVKD. The CDR3 is 15 amino acids. The CDR3 loop is CAIRQLAGDTDTQYF. The CDR3 DNA is TGTGCCATCCGCCAACTAGCGGGGGACACAGATACGCAGTATTTT.

This clone was seen once. CDR3 residues: CASSHGQAYEQYF. In nucleotides, the CDR3 is TGCGCCAGCAGCCACGGACAGGCCTACGAGCAGTACTTC. The chain recombines TRBV4-1 with TRBJ2-7; 7 positions agree with TRBD1. The V gene's germline CDR1 is MGHRA and CDR2 YSYEKL. With V trimmed by 3 bases and J by 2 bases, 1 base remained unmatched. The CDR3 spans 13 residues.

The chain recombines TRBV6-1 with TRBJ1-6, with a weak D call TRBD1 (6 bases). Germline V gene sequence: CDR1 MNHNS, CDR2 SASEGT. V gave up 6 bases and J gave up 7 bases, with 16 bases separating them. The CDR3 length is 15 residues. The CDR3 DNA reads as TGTGCCAGCAGAGACAGACAGGCTGGGAATTCACCCCTCCACTTT. It encodes CASRDRQAGNSPLHF.

The chain combines TRBV7-2 with TRBJ1-2; D may be TRBD1 (5 bases). V was pared by 5 bases and J by 4 bases, with 14 bases between. Germline CDR1 and CDR2: SGHTA and FQGNSA. The CDR3 loop spans 14 amino acids. The DNA for the CDR3 is TGTGCCAGCAGCACAAGGGCCAGGGCCTATGGCTACACCTTC. Protein product: CASSTRARAYGYTF.

The chain couples TRBV27 to TRBJ2-1, with D uncertain. CDR3 length: 13 residues. Germline assignment: CDR1 MNHEY and CDR2 SMNVEV (reference sequence). V shed 0 bases and J shed 3 bases, with 3 bases lying between them. CDR3 coding DNA: TGTGCCAGCAGTTTATCCCTCTACAATGAGCAGTTCTTC. Its translation: CASSLSLYNEQFF.

This chain connects TRBV28 to TRBJ2-2, with 10 bases that match TRBD1. CDR3 length equals 17 residues. V trimming: 7 bases; J trimming: 5 bases; junction bases outside the gene matches: 13. CDR1 and CDR2 from the germline V gene are MDHEN and SYDVKM. In nucleotides, the CDR3 is TGTGCCAGCACCCTCTTGGGCCGGGACAGGGGTACCGGGGAGCTGTTTTTT. Protein: CASTLLGRDRGTGELFF.

J is TRBJ2-2 and V is TRBV15; D call uncertain. Trimming stripped 5 bases from V and 6 bases from J, with 10 bases between. The CDR3 is made up of 13 amino acids. CDR1 LNHNV and CDR2 YYDKDF come from the germline V gene (reference sequence). CDR3 nucleotide sequence: TGTGCCACCAGCGGTAGTGGTCCCGGGGAGCTGTTTTTT. Amino acid sequence: CATSGSGPGELFF.